Below are 13 T cell receptor beta chains sequenced from a single sample in a study of CD8 T cells in ankylosing spondylitis. TCRdb processed the 5' RACE reads anew with MiXCR; each CDR3 protein has one entry. This sample has about 110,000 distinct CDR3 sequences; 24% occur once, and the top ten carry 9% to 15%. Input material: synovial fluid, either unsorted or a sorted T cell fraction (not recorded which). All receptors come from a male donor with ankylosing spondylitis.

This clonotype was found a few times. The V call is TRBV20-1, the J call TRBJ2-3; tentative D call: TRBD2 (5 bases). The CDR3 extends over 12 amino acids. Trimming took off 3 bases at V and 10 bases at J, with 14 bases between the two ends. Germline V gene sequence: CDR1 DFQATT, CDR2 SNEGSKA (reference sequence). The CDR3 reads CSARPTSSAQYF. Written as DNA, the CDR3 is TGCAGTGCTAGGCCTACTAGTTCCGCGCAGTATTTT.

The chain links TRBV5-1 to TRBJ2-3; D is ambiguous. This CDR3 contains 16 residues. The V gene's germline CDR1 is SGHRS and CDR2 YFSETQ. Trimming shortened V by 4 bases and J by 0 bases, and 15 bases separated the two germline ends. The CDR3 region has the DNA TGCGCCAGCAGCGCAGCGACAATGACTAGCACAGATACGCAGTATTTT. It specifies CASSAATMTSTDTQYF.

This clonotype was counted at least ten times. The V call is TRBV12-3 or TRBV12-4, the J call TRBJ2-4; D tentatively fits TRBD1 or TRBD2 (6 bases each). The CDR3 runs to 14 residues. The germline V and J ends were trimmed by 5 bases and 1 base, with 9 bases remaining between them. The CDR3 nucleotides read TGTGCCAGCAGTAGGGGGAGGGCCAAAAACATTCAGTACTTC. This sequence encodes CASSRGRAKNIQYF.

This clonotype was detected many times. The rearrangement links TRBV4-1 to TRBJ2-1; D is possibly TRBD1 or TRBD2 (5 bases each). CDR1 MGHRA and CDR2 YSYEKL come from the germline V gene. Trimming pared 4 bases from V and 0 bases from J, leaving 16 bases between. The CDR3 loop spans 17 amino acids. CDR3 protein: CASSPRGASSSYNEQFF. The CDR3 coding sequence is TGCGCCAGCAGCCCCCGAGGGGCTTCCAGCTCCTACAATGAGCAGTTCTTC.

This rearrangement joins TRBV10-1 to TRBJ2-3, with 12 bases matching TRBD2. The CDR3 length is 14 residues. The germline gives CDR1 WNHNN, CDR2 SYGVQD (reference sequence). The J segment lost 4 bases and the V segment lost 4 bases, leaving 0 bases of the junction unmatched. Written as DNA, the CDR3 is TGCGCCAGCAGTGCTAGCGGGAGGGCAGATACGCAGTATTTT. Protein product: CASSASGRADTQYF.

Only a few counts were recorded for this clonotype. The gene calls are TRBV7-2 and TRBJ1-3; a weak D match, TRBD1 (5 bases). The CDR3 runs 13 residues. V lost 6 bases to trimming and J lost 4 bases, with 10 bases between them. Per germline, CDR1 SGHTA and CDR2 FQGNSA. The CDR3 sequence is CASRPGVGNTIYF. Here the CDR3 DNA reads TGTGCCAGCAGGCCGGGGGTAGGAAACACCATATATTTT. The variable domain in full, completed from reference TRBV7-2 and TRBJ1-3, reads GAGVSQSPSNKVTEKGKDVELRCDPISGHTALYWYRQSLGQGLEFLIYFQGNSAPDKSGLPSDRFSAERTGGSVSTLTIQRTQQEDSAVYLCASRPGVGNTIYFGEGSWLTVV.

The CDR3 reads CASSQTGEDTEAFF. The CDR3 DNA reads TGTGCCAGCAGCCAAACAGGGGAGGACACTGAAGCTTTCTTT. This rearrangement joins TRBV3-1 to TRBJ1-1; TRBD1 aligns across 7 bases. The germline gives CDR1 LGHDT, CDR2 YNNKEL (reference sequence). The CDR3 contains 14 residues. J lost 3 bases, V lost 2 bases, and 3 bases had no gene match.

This clonotype was seen at least ten times. This chain uses TRBV12-5 with TRBJ2-2; TRBD1 is a possible D gene (6 bases). The CDR3 runs 14 residues. Germline V CDR1 and CDR2: LGHNT, FRNRAP. V lost 2 bases to trimming and J lost 7 bases, with 11 bases between them. The CDR3 loop reads CASGLTDRNGELFF. The CDR3 bases are TGTGCTAGTGGTTTGACGGACAGAAACGGGGAGCTGTTTTTT.

This clonotype was observed a few times. The chain uses TRBV20-1 and TRBJ1-1; TRBD1 might be the D (6 bases). V was shortened by 6 bases and J by 1 base, with 18 bases between the two germline ends. The CDR3 contains 15 residues. From germline, CDR1 is DFQATT and CDR2 SNEGSKA (reference sequence). This CDR3 is CSANEPGTRNTEAFF. Written as DNA, the CDR3 is TGCAGTGCGAACGAACCCGGGACACGGAACACTGAAGCTTTCTTT.

This clonotype was detected only a few times. The J gene is TRBJ2-6, the V gene TRBV5-1, with D perhaps TRBD1 (5 bases). Deletions cut 4 bases from V and 0 bases from J, with 14 bases between. Germline-derived CDR1 and CDR2 are SGHRS and YFSETQ. The CDR3 loop spans 17 amino acids. Here the CDR3 DNA reads TGCGCCAGCAGCGGGGAAGTTCAGGGCTCTGGGGCCAACGTCCTGACTTTC. Protein sequence: CASSGEVQGSGANVLTF.

This clonotype was seen ten or more times. The CDR3 DNA reads TGTGCCACCAGCAGAGATATTGGCCTAGCCTACGAGCAGTACTTC. Its translation: CATSRDIGLAYEQYF. The V and J genes are TRBV15 and TRBJ2-7; D call uncertain. Germline loops: CDR1 LNHNV, CDR2 YYDKDF (reference sequence). V shed 0 bases and J shed 2 bases, with 11 bases lying between them. The CDR3 is 15 residues long.

CDR3 coding DNA: TGCGCCAGCAGTCGGGACAGCATCTATGGCTACACCTTC. It yields the protein CASSRDSIYGYTF. The gene calls are TRBV5-1 and TRBJ1-2; 7 bases align to TRBD1. The germline V gene has CDR1 SGHRS and CDR2 YFSETQ. The CDR3 sequence is 13 residues long. The V gene end was trimmed by 5 bases and the J gene end by 4 bases; junction bases not matched to a gene: 5.

This clonotype was found a few times. V usage is TRBV13 and J usage is TRBJ2-7; 12 nucleotides align to TRBD2. Germline V gene lookup returns CDR1 PRHDT and CDR2 FYEKMQ (reference sequence). V lost 5 bases to trimming and J lost 5 bases; unmatched junction nucleotides: 7. The CDR3 length is 15 residues. CDR3 in DNA: TGTGCCAGCAGCCACAGACTAGCGGGAGACCACGAGCAGTACGTC. Its translation is CASSHRLAGDHEQYV.